This T cell receptor (beta chain) was observed in a study of T-cell reconstitution after alpha-beta-depleted transplantation in children. Study results and limitations: Reportedly, roughly two months post-transplant, alpha-beta T cells arose from several hundred expanded graft clones.

This clonotype was observed many times. Antigen: not known. During its preparation, the TCRbeta library received unique molecular identifiers. TCRdb ran MiXCR on the PCR reads and lists one entry per CDR3 protein. The sample lists approximately 200,000 distinct CDR3 sequences, 6.3% occurring once. Germline V gene sequence: CDR1 LGHNA, CDR2 YNFKEQ. With 4 bases clipped from V and 4 bases from J, the junction kept 9 bases outside the gene matches. This CDR3 has 16 amino acids. The J gene is TRBJ2-3, the V gene TRBV4-2; 9 bases map to TRBD2. The sequences come from PBMCs, collected before TCRalphabeta/CD19-depleted stem cell transplant. The sequence was obtained from a girl under three years old with combined immunodeficiency, due to receive a stem cell transplant. The CDR3 DNA reads TGTGCCAGCAGCCGCTATGAGGGACTAGCACCAGATACGCAGTATTTT. This gives the protein CASSRYEGLAPDTQYF.